The 27 T cell receptor beta chains below all came from one sample that was sequenced in a study of T cell changes during pregnancy in multiple sclerosis (dated 2019 in TCRdb). The receptor library was made with the immunoSEQ multiplex PCR assay. The clones in this table, taken by TCRdb from immuneACCESS, are in-frame only. Not every clone is retained; where verified, under half of the shortfall comes from an unresolved V gene, and the cause of the rest is unknown. Here the sample has 60,000 to 75,000 clones; approximately 92% occur a single time. Roughly 2.1% of the sample belongs to the ten largest clones. This sample comprised peripheral blood, obtained in the second trimester of pregnancy. These receptors were obtained from a female donor with multiple sclerosis, enrolled in a pregnancy study.

The chain carries TRBV11-2 and TRBJ2-5; D is uncertain. The CDR3 totals 16 residues. Germline loops: CDR1 SGHAT, CDR2 FQNNGV. V was trimmed by 0 bases and J by 2 bases, leaving 13 bases between them. The CDR3 loop reads CASSLEGRSTQETQYF. The CDR3 DNA reads TGTGCCAGCAGCTTAGAAGGCAGGTCTACTCAAGAGACCCAGTACTTC.

V is TRBV27 and J is TRBJ2-2, with D possibly being TRBD2 (5 bases). The CDR3 is made up of 13 amino acids. CDR1 MNHEY and CDR2 SMNVEV come from the germline V gene (reference sequence). V lost 7 bases to trimming and J lost 7 bases, with 13 bases between them. DNA of the CDR3: TGTGCCAGCACCAGGACTGGGAACGGGGAGCTGTTTTTT. Residues: CASTRTGNGELFF.

The rearrangement joins TRBV30 to TRBJ1-1, with 7 bases aligning to TRBD1. Trimming at V came to 0 bases and at J to 3 bases, leaving 13 bases not matched to a gene. This CDR3 has 17 amino acids. Germline CDR1 GTSNPN, CDR2 SVGIG (reference sequence). The chain's CDR3 is CAWSVLEGKGADTEAFF. The CDR3 DNA sequence: TGTGCCTGGAGTGTACTTGAAGGAAAGGGGGCGGACACTGAAGCTTTCTTT.

This clone was observed at least ten times. The rearrangement uses TRBV6-1 and TRBJ2-7; 9 bases are shared with TRBD2. From germline, CDR1 is MNHNS and CDR2 SASEGT. V lost 3 bases and J lost 0; bases outside the gene matches: 3. This CDR3 is 15 amino acids long. CDR3 amino acids: CASSEFSGSSYEQYF. As DNA, the CDR3 is TGTGCCAGCAGTGAGTTTAGCGGGAGCTCCTACGAGCAGTACTTC.

V usage is TRBV27 and J usage is TRBJ1-1, with D possibly matching TRBD1 (5 bases). V was clipped by 4 bases and J by 1 base, with 10 bases between them. The CDR3 totals 14 residues. Germline CDR1 is MNHEY and CDR2 is SMNVEV (reference sequence). CDR3 amino acids: CASSSPDKNTEAFF. In nucleotides, the CDR3 is TGTGCCAGCAGTTCCCCGGACAAGAACACTGAAGCTTTCTTT.

The rearrangement links TRBV29-1 to TRBJ2-1, with 8 bases lining up with TRBD2. Trimming at V came to 3 bases and at J to 0 bases, leaving 10 bases not matched to a gene. The germline V gene has CDR1 SQVTM and CDR2 ANQGSEA. CDR3 length equals 17 residues. The CDR3 nucleotides are TGCAGCGTTGAGATAAGCGGGAGATTTTACTCCTACAATGAGCAGTTCTTC. Its protein product is CSVEISGRFYSYNEQFF.

V usage is TRBV6-1 and J usage is TRBJ2-7; the D is unclear. Trimming shortened V by 6 bases and J by 3 bases, and 6 bases separated the two germline ends. Looked up from germline, CDR1 is MNHNS and CDR2 is SASEGT. CDR3 length equals 11 residues. The CDR3 reads CASRANYEQYF. The DNA of the CDR3 is TGTGCCAGCAGGGCCAACTACGAGCAGTACTTC.

This rearrangement joins TRBV21-1 to TRBJ2-2; the DNA was not compared with TRBD1, the D call given in the table. TRBV21-1 is a pseudogene. The CDR3 is made up of 19 amino acids. The DNA for the CDR3 is TGTGCCAGCAGCAAAGGAGACAGGGGGCTAATTAAGGACACCGGGGAGCTGTTTTTT. Amino acid sequence: CASSKGDRGLIKDTGELFF.

The rearrangement joins TRBV19 to TRBJ1-5; D is undetermined. Trimming left V 2 bases short and J 3 bases short, with 8 bases between. The CDR3 has 14 amino acids. CDR1 LNHDA and CDR2 SQIVND come from the germline V gene (reference sequence). CDR3 in amino acids: CASSIWANNQPQHF. CDR3 DNA sequence: TGTGCCAGTAGTATATGGGCAAACAATCAGCCCCAGCATTTT.

The chain joins TRBV6-1 to TRBJ2-5; 9 nucleotides align to TRBD1. CDR1 MNHNS and CDR2 SASEGT come from the germline V gene. V was clipped by 4 bases and J by 5 bases; unmatched bases: 8. CDR3 size: 15 residues. The CDR3 is CASSAGQGLVETQYF. The CDR3 nucleotides read TGTGCCAGCAGTGCGGGACAGGGATTAGTCGAGACCCAGTACTTC.

The chain employs TRBV9 and TRBJ2-3, with a weak D call TRBD2 (5 bases). V lost 3 bases and J 8 bases, leaving 22 bases between the germline ends. The germline CDR1 and CDR2 sequences are SGDLS and YYNGEE. This CDR3 contains 16 residues. The CDR3 reads CASSAQTLVSLGTQYF. The CDR3 DNA reads as TGTGCCAGCAGCGCCCAGACACTAGTTAGTCTTGGTACGCAGTATTTT.

The chain links TRBV5-4 to TRBJ2-1; 10 nucleotides align to TRBD2. The CDR3 extends over 20 amino acids. Germline V lookup: CDR1 SGHNT, CDR2 YYREEE (reference sequence). Trimming took 2 bases from V and 3 from J; bases not matched to a gene: 17. The CDR3 nucleotides are TGTGCCAGCAGCTTAACAAGCGGGAGGGCCACCATTCGTTACTACAATGAGCAGTTCTTC. Protein: CASSLTSGRATIRYYNEQFF.

The chain recombines TRBV4-1 with TRBJ1-2, with D possibly TRBD1 on 6 matching bases. Trimming cost V 2 bases and J 0 bases, with 13 bases left between them. The CDR3 length is 16 residues. Germline-derived CDR1 and CDR2 are MGHRA and YSYEKL. The CDR3 is CASSQTGQQANYGYTF. The CDR3 nucleotides read TGCGCCAGCAGCCAAACCGGACAGCAAGCTAACTATGGCTACACCTTC.

The chain uses TRBV5-1 and TRBJ2-1; TRBD2 might be the D (6 bases). Trimming took 0 bases from V and 3 from J, leaving 7 bases between them. Germline CDR1 is SGHRS and CDR2 is YFSETQ. This CDR3 contains 14 residues. The CDR3 sequence is CASSLDGGYNEQFF. Here the CDR3 DNA reads TGCGCCAGCAGCTTGGACGGGGGCTACAATGAGCAGTTCTTC.

This sequence joins TRBV6-1 and TRBJ2-1; 8 bases align to TRBD2. Trimming took 4 bases from V and 0 from J; bases not matched to a gene: 2. Germline-derived CDR1 and CDR2 are MNHNS and SASEGT. This CDR3 spans 15 amino acids. CDR3 region: CASSAAGASYNEQFF. CDR3 bases: TGTGCCAGCAGTGCAGCGGGAGCCTCCTACAATGAGCAGTTCTTC.

The chain combines TRBV19 with TRBJ2-1; TRBD2 agrees at 14 bases. The germline V gene has CDR1 LNHDA and CDR2 SQIVND (reference sequence). There are 19 residues in the CDR3. Trimming at V came to 8 bases and at J to 10 bases, leaving 22 bases not matched to a gene. The CDR3 DNA follows: TGTGCCAGTCCTCGGGACAGGGAAAAGGGACTAGCGGGAGTAAACGAGCAGTTCTTC. Translated, it gives CASPRDREKGLAGVNEQFF.

The rearrangement links TRBV5-1 to TRBJ2-1; 9 nucleotides align to TRBD2. J lost 9 bases, V lost 0 bases, and 7 bases had no gene match. The CDR3 runs 15 residues. The V gene's germline CDR1 is SGHRS and CDR2 YFSETQ. The CDR3 is CASSLAALAGSEQFF. In DNA, the CDR3 is TGCGCCAGCAGCTTGGCCGCGCTAGCGGGAAGTGAGCAGTTCTTC.

This sequence joins TRBV4-2 and TRBJ2-1, with 10 bases lining up with TRBD1. J lost 0 bases, V lost 0 bases, and 14 bases had no gene match. Germline CDR1 reads LGHNA; CDR2 reads YNFKEQ. CDR3 length equals 21 residues. CDR3 amino acids: CASSQEGTWDRGFSSYNEQFF. The CDR3 DNA follows: TGTGCCAGCAGCCAAGAAGGGACCTGGGACAGGGGTTTCAGCTCCTACAATGAGCAGTTCTTC.

This sequence joins TRBV6-1 and TRBJ2-1; a possible D gene is TRBD2 (7 bases). This CDR3 spans 14 amino acids. Germline V lookup: CDR1 MNHNS, CDR2 SASEGT. Trimming removed 7 bases from V and 4 bases from J, with 14 bases in between. CDR3 coding DNA: TGTGCCAGCAACACTAGGGGGGGTTACAATGAGCAGTTCTTC. Protein product: CASNTRGGYNEQFF.

This clone was picked up one time. V usage is TRBV5-4 and J usage is TRBJ2-1; D gene unclear. The CDR3 covers 13 residues. Trimming took off 3 bases at V and 8 bases at J, with 12 bases between the two ends. The V gene's germline CDR1 is SGHNT and CDR2 YYREEE (reference sequence). The DNA for the CDR3 is TGTGCCAGCAGCTCGTTACTACCCCATGAGCAGTTCTTC. This gives the protein CASSSLLPHEQFF.

This rearrangement joins TRBV7-3 to TRBJ2-2; TRBD1 might be the D (7 bases). This CDR3 contains 18 residues. Between the trimmed V and J ends, which lost 1 base and 5 bases, there was a span of 20 bases. Germline CDR1 is SGHTA and CDR2 is FQGTGA. The CDR3 protein is CASSLSAGGLGWTGELFF. DNA for the CDR3: TGTGCCAGCAGCTTAAGTGCAGGGGGGTTAGGATGGACCGGGGAGCTGTTTTTT. The full variable domain, with the rest looked up from reference TRBV7-3 and TRBJ2-2, is GAGVSQTPSNKVTEKGKYVELRCDPISGHTALYWYRQSLGQGPEFLIYFQGTGAADDSGLPNDRFFAVRPEGSVSTLKIQRTERGDSAVYLCASSLSAGGLGWTGELFFGEGSRLTVL.

The gene calls are TRBV27 and TRBJ1-2; 8 bases match TRBD1. Germline CDR1 and CDR2: MNHEY and SMNVEV (reference sequence). The CDR3 loop spans 13 amino acids. J gave up 7 bases and V 6 bases, and 7 bases lay outside the gene matches. The CDR3 coding sequence is TGTGCCAGCAGGGCAGGGGGCGTCGGTGGCTACACCTTC. It encodes CASRAGGVGGYTF.

This clone was recorded once. The chain carries TRBV6-6 and TRBJ2-1, with TRBD2 identical over 8 bases. The CDR3 sequence is 14 residues long. V gave up 6 bases and J gave up 3 bases; unmatched junction bases: 4. The germline V gene has CDR1 MNHNY and CDR2 SVGAGI (reference sequence). The CDR3 loop reads CASSVAGRYNEQFF. CDR3 coding DNA: TGTGCCAGCAGCGTAGCGGGGCGCTACAATGAGCAGTTCTTC.

This clone was seen a few times. The chain carries TRBV27 and TRBJ2-5, with D maybe TRBD1 (5 bases). Germline CDR1 reads MNHEY; CDR2 reads SMNVEV (reference sequence). Trimming pared 3 bases from V and 1 base from J, leaving 6 bases between. The CDR3 is made up of 13 amino acids. This CDR3 reads CASSFDSQETQYF. Here the CDR3 DNA reads TGTGCCAGCAGTTTTGACAGCCAAGAGACCCAGTACTTC.

V and J are TRBV6-6 and TRBJ1-1, with D unresolved. The CDR3 length is 16 residues. Trimming cost V 8 bases and J 2 bases, with 21 bases left between them. CDR1 is MNHNY and CDR2 is SVGAGI in the germline V gene (reference sequence). CDR3 protein: CASFPEGAAGNTEAFF. Here the CDR3 DNA reads TGTGCCAGCTTCCCGGAGGGTGCCGCCGGAAACACTGAAGCTTTCTTT.

This chain connects TRBV5-1 to TRBJ2-2, with 10 bases that match TRBD1. V shed 4 bases and J 8 bases; nucleotides not matched to a gene: 11. The germline gives CDR1 SGHRS, CDR2 YFSETQ. The CDR3 is made up of 16 amino acids. DNA of the CDR3: TGCGCCAGCAGCACAGATCGACAGGGGGCGCGTGGGGAGCTGTTTTTT. It encodes CASSTDRQGARGELFF.

The chain employs TRBV29-1 and TRBJ2-3, with TRBD2 matching 11 bases. Germline assignment: CDR1 SQVTM and CDR2 ANQGSEA. The CDR3 loop spans 17 amino acids. V lost 4 bases and J lost 0; bases outside the gene matches: 9. CDR3 amino acids: CSVGPSGGFTSTDTQYF. The CDR3 bases are TGCAGCGTTGGGCCTAGCGGGGGGTTTACTAGCACAGATACGCAGTATTTT.